This TCR beta chain was captured in a study of blood T cell repertoires in COVID-19. Across the study: The analysed material was cDNA or gDNA that came from T cells, B-cell-depleted T cells, or PBMCs.

Authors' analysis steps: Reference gene primer amplification yielded estimated nucleated cell counts. Assay: immunoSEQ multiplex PCR; the TCRdb copy retains only in-frame clones and omits some. That table furnishes V, J and clone size, whereas the DNA furnished D and trimming. Counted here are around 60,000 clones, approximately 88% occurring once; the ten biggest clones make up roughly 15%. Patients in Seattle were enrolled during active infection, then followed longitudinally. The V end was cut by 6 bases, the J end by 4 bases, with 17 bases between. CDR3 length equals 14 residues. CDR1 is SQVTM, CDR2 ANQGSEA, per germline. This clone was seen a handful of times.

The genes are TRBV29-1 and TRBJ2-3, with no clear D. The sample consisted of peripheral blood. This clonotype originated in a man in his 60s with COVID-19, enrolled during active disease. Here the CDR3 reads CSVAHERPADTQYF. The CDR3 region has the DNA TGCAGCGTCGCCCATGAGCGCCCCGCAGATACGCAGTATTTT.